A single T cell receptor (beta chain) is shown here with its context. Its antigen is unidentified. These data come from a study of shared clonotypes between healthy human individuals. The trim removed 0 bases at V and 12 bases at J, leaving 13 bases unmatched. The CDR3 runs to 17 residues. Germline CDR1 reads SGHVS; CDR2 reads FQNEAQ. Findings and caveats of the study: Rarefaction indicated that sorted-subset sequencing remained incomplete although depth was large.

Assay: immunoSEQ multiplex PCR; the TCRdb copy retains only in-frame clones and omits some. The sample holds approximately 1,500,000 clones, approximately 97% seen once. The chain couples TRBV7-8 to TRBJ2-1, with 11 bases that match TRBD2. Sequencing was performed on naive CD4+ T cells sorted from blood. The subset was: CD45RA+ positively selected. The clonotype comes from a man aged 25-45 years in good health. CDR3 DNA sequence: TGTGCCAGCAGCTTAGCAGAGGGTCTAGCGGGAGGAATGGTGCAGTTCTTC. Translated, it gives CASSLAEGLAGGMVQFF.